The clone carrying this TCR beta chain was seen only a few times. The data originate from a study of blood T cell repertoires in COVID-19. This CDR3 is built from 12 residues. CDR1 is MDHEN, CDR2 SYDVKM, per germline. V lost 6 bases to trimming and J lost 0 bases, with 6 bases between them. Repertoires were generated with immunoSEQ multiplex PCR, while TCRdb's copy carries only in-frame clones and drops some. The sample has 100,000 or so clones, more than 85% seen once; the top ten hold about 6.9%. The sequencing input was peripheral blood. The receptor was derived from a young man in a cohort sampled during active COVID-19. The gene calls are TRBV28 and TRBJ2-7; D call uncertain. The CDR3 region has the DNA TGTGCCAGCAGCTCGAGCTCCTACGAGCAGTACTTC. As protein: CASSSSSYEQYF.